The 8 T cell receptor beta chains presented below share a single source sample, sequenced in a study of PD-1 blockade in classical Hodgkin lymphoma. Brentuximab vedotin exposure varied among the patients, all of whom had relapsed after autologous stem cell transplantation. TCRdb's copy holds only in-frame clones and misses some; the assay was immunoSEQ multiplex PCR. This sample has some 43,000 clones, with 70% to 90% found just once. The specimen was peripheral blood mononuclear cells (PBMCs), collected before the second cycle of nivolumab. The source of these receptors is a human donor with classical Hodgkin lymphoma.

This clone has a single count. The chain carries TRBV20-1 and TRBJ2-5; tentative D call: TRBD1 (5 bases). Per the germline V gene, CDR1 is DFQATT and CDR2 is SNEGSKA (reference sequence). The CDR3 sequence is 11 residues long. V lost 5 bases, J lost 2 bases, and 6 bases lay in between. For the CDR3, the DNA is TGCAGTGCTCAGGGACAAGAGACCCAGTACTTC. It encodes CSAQGQETQYF.

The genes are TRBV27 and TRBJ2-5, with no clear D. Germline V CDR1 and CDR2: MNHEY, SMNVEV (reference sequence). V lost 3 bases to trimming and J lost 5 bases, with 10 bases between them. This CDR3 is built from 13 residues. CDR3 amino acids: CASSFIQEETQYF. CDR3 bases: TGTGCCAGCAGTTTCATCCAGGAGGAGACCCAGTACTTC.

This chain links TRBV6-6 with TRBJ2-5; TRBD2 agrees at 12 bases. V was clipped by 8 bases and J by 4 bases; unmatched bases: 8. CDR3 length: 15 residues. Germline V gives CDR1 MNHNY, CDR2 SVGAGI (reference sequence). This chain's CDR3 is CASHRTSGILETQYF. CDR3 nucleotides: TGTGCCAGCCATCGGACTAGCGGGATTTTAGAGACCCAGTACTTC.

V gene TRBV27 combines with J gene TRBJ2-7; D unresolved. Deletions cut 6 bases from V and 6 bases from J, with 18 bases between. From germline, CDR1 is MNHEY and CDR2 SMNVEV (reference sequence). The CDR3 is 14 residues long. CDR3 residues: CASSSYNSLGEQYF. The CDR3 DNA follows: TGTGCCAGCAGCTCGTATAACAGTCTCGGCGAGCAGTACTTC.

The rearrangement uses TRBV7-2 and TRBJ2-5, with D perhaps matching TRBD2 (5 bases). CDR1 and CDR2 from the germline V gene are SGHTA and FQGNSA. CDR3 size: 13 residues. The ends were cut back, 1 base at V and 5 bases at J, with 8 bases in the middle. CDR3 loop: CASSLVSGETQYF. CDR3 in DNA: TGTGCCAGCAGCTTAGTGAGCGGTGAGACCCAGTACTTC.

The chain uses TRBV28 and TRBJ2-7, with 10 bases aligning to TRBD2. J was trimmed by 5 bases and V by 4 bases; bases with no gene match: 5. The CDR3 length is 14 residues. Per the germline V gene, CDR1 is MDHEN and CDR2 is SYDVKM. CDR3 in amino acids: CASSSSGSRHEQYF. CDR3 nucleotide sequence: TGTGCCAGCAGTTCTAGCGGGAGTCGTCACGAGCAGTACTTC.

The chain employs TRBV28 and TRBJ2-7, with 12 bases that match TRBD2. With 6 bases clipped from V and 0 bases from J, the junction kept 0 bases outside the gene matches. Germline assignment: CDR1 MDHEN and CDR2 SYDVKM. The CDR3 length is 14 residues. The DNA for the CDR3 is TGTGCCAGCAGGACTAGCGGGAGCTCCTACGAGCAGTACTTC. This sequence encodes CASRTSGSSYEQYF.

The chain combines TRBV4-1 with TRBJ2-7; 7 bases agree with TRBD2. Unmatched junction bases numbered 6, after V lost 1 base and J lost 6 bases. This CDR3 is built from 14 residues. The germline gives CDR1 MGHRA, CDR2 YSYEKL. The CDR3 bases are TGCGCCAGCAGCCAAGTGGCGGGAGTTGCCGAGCAGTACTTC. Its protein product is CASSQVAGVAEQYF.